These T cell receptor beta chains were read from a single sample in a study of blood T cell repertoires in COVID-19. Profiled with immunoSEQ multiplex PCR; TCRdb holds only in-frame clones, not every one. The sample lists fewer than 130,000 clones, around 89% seen once, with 32% in the top ten. The sequenced material came from peripheral blood. Source of these receptors: an elderly woman with acute or convalescent COVID-19. Each CDR3 is given with its conserved first and last residue. The order of the fields is V gene, D gene, J gene, clone size, CDR3 protein, CDR3 DNA. The D gene is left open where the match is weak. Clone sizes are given selectively: once, few, many, or a class where the clone is expanded.

>TRBV11-2|NA|TRBJ2-2|once
CASSLGVGAYTGELFF
TGTGCCAGCAGCTTAGGGGTTGGAGCGTACACCGGGGAGCTGTTTTTT
>TRBV6-5|NA|TRBJ1-3|NA
CASSYSGTSGNTIYF
TGTGCCAGCAGTTACTCGGGCACCTCTGGAAACACCATATATTTT
>TRBV12-5|TRBD1|TRBJ1-2|NA
CASGLVQTGTGGYTF
TGTGCTAGTGGTTTGGTTCAGACAGGGACGGGGGGCTACACCTTC
>TRBV30|TRBD1|TRBJ2-7|NA
CAWSGTGDPQYF
TGTGCCTGGAGTGGGACAGGGGATCCGCAGTACTTC
>TRBV11-2|TRBD1|TRBJ1-1|NA
CASSSTGTTEAFF
TGTGCCAGCAGCTCGACAGGGACCACTGAAGCTTTCTTT
>TRBV7-2|NA|TRBJ1-5|NA
CASSLGGQFNQPQHF
TGTGCCAGCAGCTTAGGCGGACAGTTCAATCAGCCCCAGCATTTT
>TRBV2|TRBD1|TRBJ1-4|NA
CASRTGGNEKLFF
TGTGCCAGCAGGACAGGGGGAAATGAAAAACTGTTTTTT
>TRBV4-2|NA|TRBJ1-5|NA
CASSQVEGSWAQPQHF
TGTGCCAGCAGCCAAGTGGAGGGGAGCTGGGCTCAGCCCCAGCATTTT
>TRBV6-5|NA|TRBJ1-3|few
CASKRPNVGNTIYF
TGTGCCAGCAAGAGGCCCAATGTAGGAAACACCATATATTTT
>TRBV6-1|TRBD2|TRBJ2-1|NA
CASSESQRGGGTYNEQFF
TGTGCCAGCAGTGAAAGCCAGCGGGGGGGCGGAACCTACAATGAGCAGTTCTTC
>TRBV19|TRBD2|TRBJ2-1|NA
CASTARGGSRNEQFF
TGTGCCAGTACTGCCCGCGGGGGTTCTCGCAATGAGCAGTTCTTC
>TRBV2|TRBD1|TRBJ1-1|NA
CASSRTGPAFF
TGTGCCAGCAGCAGGACAGGGCCTGCTTTCTTT
>TRBV19|NA|TRBJ2-2|NA
CASSLEWSGELFF
TGTGCCAGTAGCCTAGAGTGGAGCGGGGAGCTGTTTTTT
>TRBV7-2|NA|TRBJ1-5|NA
CASSLVSGGGQPQHF
TGTGCCAGCAGCTTAGTTTCTGGGGGAGGGCAGCCCCAGCATTTT
>TRBV9|NA|TRBJ1-3|NA
CASSVDPRGNGNTIYF
TGTGCCAGCAGCGTAGATCCCAGGGGTAATGGAAACACCATATATTTT
>TRBV28|NA|TRBJ1-5|NA
CASSFTGFNQPQHF
TGTGCCAGCAGTTTTACCGGGTTCAATCAGCCCCAGCATTTT
>TRBV5-8|NA|TRBJ1-5|once
CASSSPRQGFGPQHF
TGTGCCAGCAGCTCCCCCAGGCAGGGCTTCGGGCCCCAGCATTTT
>TRBV20-1|TRBD1|TRBJ1-5|NA
CSASWDSGVTQPQHF
TGCAGTGCCAGTTGGGACAGTGGCGTAACTCAGCCCCAGCATTTT
>TRBV3-1/TRBV3-2|TRBD1|TRBJ1-3|NA
CASSQKRTGGYRNTIYF
TGTGCCAGCAGCCAAAAAAGGACAGGGGGATATAGAAACACCATATATTTT
>TRBV19|TRBD1|TRBJ1-2|NA
CASTDRDPNYGYTF
TGTGCCAGTACCGACAGGGATCCAAACTATGGCTACACCTTC
>TRBV27|TRBD1|TRBJ2-1|few
CASSPQTGAGNEQFF
TGTGCCAGCAGTCCCCAGACAGGGGCAGGGAATGAGCAGTTCTTC
>TRBV7-2|NA|TRBJ2-1|NA
CASSLWTANEQFF
TGTGCCAGCAGCCTCTGGACAGCCAATGAGCAGTTCTTC
>TRBV12-3/TRBV12-4|NA|TRBJ2-1|NA
CASSLRPGEQFF
TGTGCCAGCAGTCTGCGGCCCGGGGAGCAGTTCTTC
>TRBV30|TRBD2|TRBJ2-5|NA
CAWRDRWRGETQYF
TGTGCCTGGAGGGATCGGTGGCGGGGGGAGACCCAGTACTTC
>TRBV24-1|TRBD2|TRBJ2-2|NA
CATSDPGLAKGTGELFF
TGTGCCACCAGTGACCCGGGACTAGCGAAGGGCACCGGGGAGCTGTTTTTT
>TRBV30|TRBD1|TRBJ1-5|NA
CAWTVQGGSNQPQHF
TGTGCCTGGACCGTACAGGGGGGTAGCAATCAGCCCCAGCATTTT
>TRBV7-9|NA|TRBJ2-7|NA
CASSFRQNPYEQYF
TGTGCCAGCAGCTTCCGACAGAACCCCTACGAGCAGTACTTC
>TRBV15|TRBD2|TRBJ2-5|NA
CATTGTSGGQETQYF
TGTGCCACCACCGGGACTAGCGGGGGGCAGGAGACCCAGTACTTC
>TRBV5-1|TRBD1|TRBJ1-6|once
CASSLIPGTGHSPLRF
TGCGCCAGCAGCTTAATTCCCGGGACAGGGCATTCACCCCTCCGCTTT
>TRBV27|NA|TRBJ2-7|NA
CASSPRRQGLGEQYF
TGTGCCAGCTCCCCACGCCGGCAGGGGTTAGGAGAGCAGTACTTC
>TRBV6-2/TRBV6-3|TRBD1|TRBJ2-7|NA
CASSYSRDRGYEQYF
TGTGCCAGCAGTTACTCCCGGGACAGAGGCTACGAGCAGTACTTC
>TRBV29-1|TRBD2|TRBJ2-1|NA
CSVSVGGGGTNEQFF
TGCAGCGTTTCCGTTGGCGGGGGTGGGACGAATGAGCAGTTCTTC
>TRBV28|NA|TRBJ2-7|NA
CASSSPVLVPYEQYF
TGTGCCAGCAGTTCCCCGGTCTTGGTCCCTTACGAGCAGTACTTC
>TRBV30|NA|TRBJ2-3|NA
CAWSRGGSDTQYF
TGTGCCTGGAGTAGGGGGGGCTCAGATACGCAGTATTTT
>TRBV27|NA|TRBJ2-3|NA
CASSFASPGSGDTQYF
TGTGCCAGCAGTTTTGCTAGCCCCGGGAGCGGAGATACGCAGTATTTT
>TRBV18|TRBD2|TRBJ2-1|NA
CASSPPLAGGHEQFF
TGTGCCAGCTCACCACCTCTAGCGGGGGGCCATGAGCAGTTCTTC
>TRBV11-2|NA|TRBJ1-2|NA
CASSLGGLFNYGYTF
TGTGCCAGCAGCTTAGGAGGACTGTTTAACTATGGCTACACCTTC
>TRBV24-1|TRBD1|TRBJ1-1|NA
CATRPSDRDTEAFF
TGTGCCACCAGACCCTCTGACAGGGACACTGAAGCTTTCTTT
>TRBV29-1|TRBD1|TRBJ2-2|NA
CSVEDLGGGTGELFF
TGCAGCGTTGAAGATCTAGGGGGCGGCACCGGGGAGCTGTTTTTT
>TRBV6-2/TRBV6-3|NA|TRBJ1-2|NA
CASSYIAGQNYGYTF
TGTGCCAGCAGTTACATCGCAGGACAGAACTATGGCTACACCTTC
>TRBV6-2/TRBV6-3|NA|TRBJ1-2|NA
CASSAPGTQANYGYTF
TGTGCCAGCAGCGCACCCGGGACTCAAGCTAACTATGGCTACACCTTC
>TRBV14|TRBD1|TRBJ1-1|NA
CASSERGTGGRTEAFF
TGTGCCAGCAGCGAAAGAGGGACAGGGGGCCGGACTGAAGCTTTCTTT
>TRBV7-9|TRBD1|TRBJ2-7|NA
CASSSSGTGASEQYF
TGTGCCAGCAGCTCGTCCGGGACAGGGGCGTCCGAGCAGTACTTC
>TRBV7-9|NA|TRBJ1-3|NA
CASSLNLGSSGNTIYF
TGTGCCAGCAGCTTAAATCTAGGCAGCTCTGGAAACACCATATATTTT
>TRBV5-6|NA|TRBJ1-1|NA
CASSLGVILVNTEAFF
TGTGCCAGCAGCTTGGGCGTGATACTTGTGAACACTGAAGCTTTCTTT
>TRBV27|TRBD1|TRBJ2-7|NA
CASSSLTGVGWQQYF
TGTGCCAGCAGTTCACTTACAGGGGTGGGCTGGCAGCAGTACTTC